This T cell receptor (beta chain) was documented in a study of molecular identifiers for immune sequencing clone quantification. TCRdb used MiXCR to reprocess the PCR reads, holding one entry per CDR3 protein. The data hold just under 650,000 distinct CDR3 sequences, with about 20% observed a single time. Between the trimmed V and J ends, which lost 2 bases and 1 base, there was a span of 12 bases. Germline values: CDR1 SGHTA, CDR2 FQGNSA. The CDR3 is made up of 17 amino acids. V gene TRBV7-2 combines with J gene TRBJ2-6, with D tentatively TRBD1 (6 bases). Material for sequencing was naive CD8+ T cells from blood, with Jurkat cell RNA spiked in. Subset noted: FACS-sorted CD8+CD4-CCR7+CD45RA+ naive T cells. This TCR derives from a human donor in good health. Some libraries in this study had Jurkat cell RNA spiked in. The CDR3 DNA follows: TGTGCCAGCAGCTTAACTTCCAGGGGTTCTGGGGCCAACGTCCTGACTTTC. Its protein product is CASSLTSRGSGANVLTF.